The T cell receptor beta chain described here comes from a study of T cells in Graves' hyperthyroidism and ophthalmopathy. Study information: Upon initial diagnosis and before any treatment, peripheral blood was collected.

V lost 4 bases, J lost 0 bases, and 6 bases lay in between. This CDR3 contains 13 residues. CDR1 is SNHLY and CDR2 is FYNNEI in the germline V gene. Study-wide results and caveats: Expanded thyroid clonotypes (above 0.001) were mostly also found in blood.

Amplification targeted TCR beta CDR3 regions from RNA transcripts. The TCR CDR3 was amplified in a first-round RT-PCR using the HTBI primer set. TCRdb re-analysed the multiplex PCR reads in MiXCR, keeping a single row per CDR3 protein. The sample has over 45,000 distinct CDR3 sequences; roughly half are singletons. Ophthalmopathy patients all had a Clinical Activity Score of at least 3, a NOSPECS grade of at least 4 and disease under 3 months old. Exclusion followed for patients with uncontrolled infection, other autoimmune disease, pregnancy or lactation. A few counts support this clonotype. Its antigen is currently unknown.

V is TRBV2 and J is TRBJ2-5; D is undetermined. The source is a woman aged 50 to 60 with Graves' ophthalmopathy. Sequenced input: blood. The CDR3 reads CASSGTDQETQYF. The DNA of the CDR3 is TGTGCCAGCAGTGGGACGGACCAAGAGACCCAGTACTTC.